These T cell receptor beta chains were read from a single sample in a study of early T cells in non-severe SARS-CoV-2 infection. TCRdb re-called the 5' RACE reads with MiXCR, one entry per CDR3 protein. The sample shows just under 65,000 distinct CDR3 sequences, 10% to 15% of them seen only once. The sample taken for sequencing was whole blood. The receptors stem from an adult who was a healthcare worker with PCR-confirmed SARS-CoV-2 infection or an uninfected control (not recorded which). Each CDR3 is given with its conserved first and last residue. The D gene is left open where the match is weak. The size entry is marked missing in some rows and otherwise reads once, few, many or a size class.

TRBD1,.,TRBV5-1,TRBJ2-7,TGCGCCAGCAGCTTTGGGGCCGGGACAGATATCACCTACGAGCAGTACTTC,CASSFGAGTDITYEQYF
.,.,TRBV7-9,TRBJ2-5,TGTGCCAGCAGCACATCCTTTGGGGGGCAAGAGACCCAGTACTTC,CASSTSFGGQETQYF
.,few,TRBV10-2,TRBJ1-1,TGCGCCAGCAGCACTCAAGAGGGGATGAACACTGAAGCTTTCTTT,CASSTQEGMNTEAFF
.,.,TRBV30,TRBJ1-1,TGTGCCTGGAGTGTAGGAGGGTACACTGAAGCTTTCTTT,CAWSVGGYTEAFF
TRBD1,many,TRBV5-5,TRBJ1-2,TGTGCCAGCAGCGTCGGGACAGACTATGGCTACACCTTC,CASSVGTDYGYTF
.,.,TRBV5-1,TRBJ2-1,TGCGCCAGCAGCCCCCGGGGGCTTTACAATGAGCAGTTCTTC,CASSPRGLYNEQFF
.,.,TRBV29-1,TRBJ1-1,TGCAGCGTTTCATCCGGGAGCACTGAAGCTTTCTTT,CSVSSGSTEAFF
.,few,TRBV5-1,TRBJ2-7,TGCGCCAGCAGGTCGGGACTGATCTACGAGCAGTACTTC,CASRSGLIYEQYF
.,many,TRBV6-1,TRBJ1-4,TGTGCCAGCAGGGCATTTGCAACTAATGAAAAACTGTTTTTT,CASRAFATNEKLFF
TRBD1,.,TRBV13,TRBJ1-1,TGTGCCAGCAGTGACAGGGTCACTGAAGCTTTCTTT,CASSDRVTEAFF
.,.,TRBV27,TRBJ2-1,TGTGCCAGCAGTTTCACCTTAGCGAGCTACAATGAGCAGTTCTTC,CASSFTLASYNEQFF
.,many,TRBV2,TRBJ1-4,TGTGCCAGCAGCAGGGGTCCTAATGAAAAACTGTTTTTT,CASSRGPNEKLFF
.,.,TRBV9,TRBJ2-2,TGTGCCAGCAGCGTGTGGGGTACCGGGGAGCTGTTTTTT,CASSVWGTGELFF
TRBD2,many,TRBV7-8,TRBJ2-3,TGTGCCAGCAGCTTTACGACTAGCGGGGGGGCAGAAGATACGCAGTATTTT,CASSFTTSGGAEDTQYF